This T cell receptor (beta chain) was identified in a study of blood T cells in healthy people across ages. Combining a sample-barcoded 5' primer with a J-beta primer mix, a second PCR ran for 7 to 11 cycles. CDR3-containing paired-end reads numbering at least 2.5 million came from each sample. TCRdb used MiXCR to reprocess the 5' RACE reads, holding one entry per CDR3 protein. The sample has around 1,500,000 distinct CDR3 sequences, roughly 27% seen once. This clonotype has a handful of counts. The antigen remains unidentified. Trimming cost V 0 bases and J 4 bases; bases outside gene matches: 5. From germline, CDR1 is LGHNA and CDR2 YSLEER. The CDR3 runs 16 residues. Findings and caveats of the study: Since the PBMCs were unsorted, naive and antigen-experienced cells could not be conclusively compared.

The sample was blood. The V call is TRBV4-3, the J call TRBJ1-4; the match to TRBD1 covers 7 bases. The receptor comes from a woman in her thirties in good health. DNA for the CDR3: TGCGCCAGCAGCCAAGACGGTGCAGGGGGTAATGAAAAACTGTTTTTT. This gives the protein CASSQDGAGGNEKLFF.